This entry is about one T cell receptor beta chain. This sample is drawn from a study of blood T cell repertoires in COVID-19. Study-level information: PBMCs, B-cell-depleted T cells, or T cells provided the cDNA or gDNA that made up the material.

Trimming at V came to 3 bases and at J to 6 bases, leaving 8 bases not matched to a gene. This CDR3 region has 15 residues. Germline-derived CDR1 and CDR2 are SGHRS and YFSETQ. In the source study's methods: Scientists estimated how many nucleated cells there were by amplifying reference gene primers. Clones were sequenced by immunoSEQ multiplex PCR, and TCRdb holds only the in-frame ones, with some missing. The V and J calls and clone size come from that table; D and trimming were worked out from the DNA. The data hold about 130,000 clones, with around nine tenths observed a single time. The chain recombines TRBV5-1 with TRBJ2-2; 7 bases match TRBD1. The clonotype originates from a woman of 80 years or more with acute or convalescent COVID-19. Sequencing used peripheral blood. CDR3 in DNA: TGCGCCAGCAGCTCACAGGGGCCAGTCGCCGGGGAGCTGTTTTTT. Translation: CASSSQGPVAGELFF.